The sequence of this T cell receptor beta chain was determined in a study of blood T cell repertoires in COVID-19. The germline V gene encodes CDR1 GTSNPN and CDR2 SVGIG (reference sequence). The CDR3 has 13 residues. The ends were cut back, 2 bases at V and 3 bases at J, with 10 bases in the middle. In the original processing: Nucleated cell number was recorded as an estimate derived from reference gene primer amplification. Method: immunoSEQ multiplex PCR; TCRdb's copy keeps in-frame clones and lacks some. Clone size and V and J calls were adopted from that table, with D and trimming inferred from the DNA. This sample has over 120,000 clones, with around 82% found just once.

This TCR was recovered from a woman aged 45-65 years who had recovered from COVID-19. J is TRBJ1-2 and V is TRBV30; D gene uncertain. The sample consisted of PBMCs or T cells enriched from blood (not recorded which). The CDR3, as DNA: TGTGCCTGGAGTTATGGCGGCGACTATGGCTACACCTTC. Protein product: CAWSYGGDYGYTF.